This passage covers 25 T cell receptor beta chains from one sample sequenced in a study of early T cells in non-severe SARS-CoV-2 infection. TCRdb redid the calling of the 5' RACE reads with MiXCR, one entry per CDR3 protein. The table shows 60,000 to 75,000 distinct CDR3 sequences, with approximately 9.1% occurring only once. The starting material was whole blood, obtained at baseline. The receptors stem from an adult who was a healthcare worker with PCR-confirmed SARS-CoV-2 infection or an uninfected control (not recorded which).

This chain links TRBV29-1 with TRBJ2-7, with D possibly matching TRBD1 (6 bases). This CDR3 has 11 residues. The germline gives CDR1 SQVTM, CDR2 ANQGSEA. V was shortened by 7 bases and J by 4 bases, with 11 bases between the two germline ends. CDR3 sequence: CSATTGYEQYF. The CDR3, as DNA: TGCAGCGCTACGACAGGATACGAGCAGTACTTC.

This clonotype has a handful of counts. The chain employs TRBV7-2 and TRBJ2-7; TRBD1 matches at 10 bases. This CDR3 is built from 16 residues. From germline, CDR1 is SGHTA and CDR2 FQGNSA. The V and J ends lost 3 bases and 5 bases, in that order; junction bases with no gene match: 10. The CDR3 here is CASSFRQGAPFHEQYF. In nucleotides, the CDR3 is TGTGCCAGCAGCTTCAGACAGGGGGCTCCGTTCCACGAGCAGTACTTC.

This clonotype has just a few counts. V gene TRBV12-3 or TRBV12-4 combines with J gene TRBJ1-6; D gene uncertain. This CDR3 has 14 amino acids. The V and J ends lost 2 bases and 13 bases respectively, with 15 bases between them. The CDR3 reads CASSLTLQFNPLHF. The CDR3 DNA reads TGTGCCAGCAGTTTAACACTGCAGTTTAACCCCCTCCACTTT.

This clonotype occurred a few times. J is TRBJ1-6 and V is TRBV28, with 8 bases fitting TRBD1. V shed 5 bases, J shed 10 bases, and the junction held 7 bases outside the gene matches. The CDR3 spans 14 residues. Germline V lookup: CDR1 MDHEN, CDR2 SYDVKM. In nucleotides, the CDR3 is TGTGCCAGCAGTCGGACAGGGATTGGGTCACCCCTCCACTTT. Translated: CASSRTGIGSPLHF.

The rearrangement links TRBV20-1 to TRBJ2-7; D perhaps matches TRBD2 (6 bases). This CDR3 is built from 14 residues. Trimming shortened V by 0 bases and J by 6 bases, and 15 bases separated the two germline ends. The germline V gene encodes CDR1 DFQATT and CDR2 SNEGSKA (reference sequence). CDR3 in amino acids: CSARDLQNSGEQYF. CDR3 nucleotides: TGCAGTGCTAGAGATTTACAAAATAGCGGCGAGCAGTACTTC.

This clonotype was counted a few times. The junction departs from the called germline gene at one end, perhaps through a read error. The DNA for the CDR3 is TGCGCCAGCAGCTGGGACCGGGACAGGGCGAACATTGAAGCTTTCTTT. The encoded protein is CASSWDRDRANIEAFF. This sequence joins TRBV5-1 and TRBJ1-1; 9 bases map to TRBD1. This CDR3 region has 16 residues. Germline loops: CDR1 SGHRS, CDR2 YFSETQ.

This chain joins TRBV5-4 and TRBJ2-7, with TRBD2 matching 12 bases. Germline CDR1 is SGHNT and CDR2 is YYREEE (reference sequence). Losses at the gene ends were 3 bases for V and 1 base for J; bases not matched to a gene: 2. The CDR3 runs 15 residues. CDR3 protein: CASSSGLAGSYEQYF. The CDR3, as DNA: TGTGCCAGCAGCTCTGGACTAGCGGGATCCTACGAGCAGTACTTC.

This clonotype was seen ten or more times. V usage is TRBV10-3 and J usage is TRBJ2-1, with D unresolved. Germline-derived CDR1 and CDR2 are ENHRY and SYGVKD. The CDR3 totals 12 residues. V gave up 6 bases and J gave up 7 bases, with 10 bases separating them. As DNA, the CDR3 is TGTGCCATCAGCTTCGGGCGGAATGAGCAGTTCTTC. This codes for CAISFGRNEQFF.

This clonotype was detected many times. The V call is TRBV6-1, the J call TRBJ1-1; TRBD1 aligns across 7 bases. The CDR3 consists of 13 residues. CDR1 and CDR2 (germline): MNHNS, SASEGT. With 3 bases clipped from V and 13 bases from J, the junction kept 11 bases outside the gene matches. CDR3 DNA sequence: TGTGCCAGCAGTGAGACAGGGAGCGACCGCTTTTTCTTT. Translated: CASSETGSDRFFF.

The sample holds a few counts of this clonotype. This chain connects TRBV12-3 or TRBV12-4 to TRBJ2-7; TRBD2 is a possible D gene (6 bases). Trimming pared 3 bases from V and 4 bases from J, leaving 16 bases between. The CDR3 loop spans 15 amino acids. The CDR3 nucleotides read TGTGCCAGCAGTTTTCTGGAGGGCCTTACGTACGAGCAGTACTTC. Amino acid sequence: CASSFLEGLTYEQYF.

The chain couples TRBV3-1 to TRBJ2-1; TRBD2 agrees at 7 bases. Trimming took 1 base from V and 6 from J; bases not matched to a gene: 3. This CDR3 is built from 14 residues. Germline V gene data show CDR1 as LGHDT and CDR2 as YNNKEL (reference sequence). CDR3 amino acids: CASSQGGGFNEQFF. Here the CDR3 DNA reads TGTGCCAGCAGCCAAGGGGGGGGGTTCAATGAGCAGTTCTTC.

In its sample, this clonotype was seen a few times. The chain combines TRBV28 with TRBJ2-5; a possible D gene is TRBD2 (6 bases). This CDR3 comprises 12 residues. The V gene lost 6 bases and the J gene lost 4 bases, with 9 bases spanning the gap. Looked up from germline, CDR1 is MDHEN and CDR2 is SYDVKM. The chain's CDR3 is CASSGSIETQYF. In nucleotides, the CDR3 is TGTGCCAGCAGCGGGAGCATAGAGACCCAGTACTTC.

The J gene is TRBJ1-2, the V gene TRBV4-3; D gene uncertain. V lost 0 bases, J lost 0 bases, and 8 bases lay in between. Germline V lookup: CDR1 LGHNA, CDR2 YSLEER. The CDR3 has 15 amino acids. The CDR3 sequence: CASSQEFQANYGYTF. CDR3 nucleotides: TGCGCCAGCAGCCAAGAATTTCAGGCTAACTATGGCTACACCTTC.

This clonotype has a count of ten or more. The chain uses TRBV30 and TRBJ1-1, with D unclear. CDR1 is GTSNPN and CDR2 is SVGIG in the germline V gene (reference sequence). Between the trimmed V and J ends, which lost 1 base and 5 bases, there was a span of 8 bases. The CDR3 totals 12 residues. The CDR3 nucleotides read TGTGCCTGGAGTGACTGGGGTACTGAAGCTTTCTTT. This translates into CAWSDWGTEAFF. The variable domain in full, completed from reference TRBV30 and TRBJ1-1, reads SQTIHQWPATLVQPVGSPLSLECTVEGTSNPNLYWYRQAAGRGLQLLFYSVGIGQISSEVPQNLSASRPQDRQFILSSKKLLLSDSGFYLCAWSDWGTEAFFGQGTRLTVV.

This clonotype was seen a handful of times. The chain has TRBV20-1 and TRBJ1-1; D not certain. Per germline, CDR1 DFQATT and CDR2 SNEGSKA (reference sequence). Trimming pared 0 bases from V and 5 bases from J, leaving 13 bases between. The CDR3 totals 14 residues. In nucleotides, the CDR3 is TGCAGTGCTAGAGATCACAAGGGTACGACTGAAGCTTTCTTT. This encodes CSARDHKGTTEAFF.

This clonotype appeared many times. V is TRBV7-8 and J is TRBJ2-3; TRBD1 agrees at 8 bases. With 6 bases clipped from V and 2 bases from J, the junction kept 7 bases outside the gene matches. The CDR3 extends over 15 amino acids. Looked up from germline, CDR1 is SGHVS and CDR2 is FQNEAQ. The CDR3 spells CASRLTGATTDTQYF. CDR3 in DNA: TGTGCCAGCAGACTGACAGGGGCCACCACAGATACGCAGTATTTT.

This clonotype was seen just once. The chain couples TRBV11-2 to TRBJ2-1; 9 positions agree with TRBD1. Germline CDR1 and CDR2: SGHAT and FQNNGV. V gave up 1 base and J gave up 3 bases; unmatched junction bases: 7. The CDR3 loop spans 17 amino acids. The chain's CDR3 is CASSLVGTGTLYNEQFF. The DNA for the CDR3 is TGTGCCAGCAGCTTAGTAGGGACAGGGACCCTCTACAATGAGCAGTTCTTC.

This clonotype has ten or more counts. This chain joins TRBV11-3 and TRBJ2-1; 7 positions match TRBD1. In germline, CDR1 is SGHNT, CDR2 YENEEA. There are 15 residues in the CDR3. V dropped 1 base and J dropped 4; count of bases not matched to a gene: 4. For the CDR3, the DNA is TGTGCCAGCAGCTTAGGGGACAGTCTATACAATGAGCAGTTCTTC. This encodes CASSLGDSLYNEQFF.

The chain employs TRBV30 and TRBJ1-5; D remains ambiguous. Germline CDR1 is GTSNPN and CDR2 is SVGIG (reference sequence). This CDR3 contains 13 residues. V lost 4 bases and J lost 0, with 7 bases in between. CDR3 region: CAWTEDSNQPQHF. The CDR3 DNA is TGTGCCTGGACGGAAGATAGCAATCAGCCCCAGCATTTT.

The table lists this clonotype with many counts. The V gene is TRBV5-5, the J gene TRBJ1-5, with D possibly being TRBD1 (5 bases). CDR3 length: 16 residues. Trimming took 4 bases from V and 0 from J, leaving 14 bases between them. Looked up from germline, CDR1 is SGHKS and CDR2 is YYEKEE (reference sequence). The CDR3 DNA follows: TGTGCCAGCAGCCCTTTCAGGGATTATAGCAATCAGCCCCAGCATTTT. It codes for CASSPFRDYSNQPQHF.

This clonotype showed up just a few times. The V and J genes are TRBV12-3 or TRBV12-4 and TRBJ2-3; 9 bases are a match to TRBD1. The ends lost 4 bases at V and 5 bases at J; junction bases unmatched: 13. This CDR3 contains 17 residues. The CDR3 protein is CASSSGTGQGAGDTQYF. The CDR3 region has the DNA TGTGCCAGCAGTTCCGGGACGGGACAGGGAGCCGGAGATACGCAGTATTTT.

This clonotype was detected a few times. This sequence joins TRBV7-9 and TRBJ2-5; 8 positions agree with TRBD1. V lost 4 bases and J lost 3; bases outside the gene matches: 7. Germline CDR1 reads SEHNR; CDR2 reads FQNEAQ (reference sequence). This CDR3 has 15 residues. The CDR3 coding sequence is TGTGCCAGCAGCTACCCCCGGACAGGGAAAGAGACCCAGTACTTC. Translation gives CASSYPRTGKETQYF.

This clonotype was seen repeatedly, ten times or more. The chain recombines TRBV5-1 with TRBJ2-7, with 11 bases aligning to TRBD2. In germline, CDR1 is SGHRS, CDR2 YFSETQ. The junction had 6 bases not matched to a gene; V was cut back by 4 bases and J by 0 bases. The CDR3 consists of 16 residues. As DNA, the CDR3 is TGCGCCAGCAGCCCGGGACTAGCGGTAAGCTCCTACGAGCAGTACTTC. Translation gives CASSPGLAVSSYEQYF.

This clonotype showed up just a few times. Germline and junction disagree at one end, which may indicate a read error. V gene TRBV7-7 combines with J gene TRBJ2-7; D remains ambiguous. The CDR3 consists of 13 residues. Germline CDR1 SSHAT, CDR2 FNYEAQ (reference sequence). CDR3 loop: CASSLSLTHEQYF. CDR3 sequence (DNA): TGTGCTAGCAGCCTCAGTCTTACCCACGAGCAGTACTTC. The full variable domain, its missing parts supplied by reference TRBV7-7 and TRBJ2-7, is GAGVSQSPRYKVTKRGQDVTLRCDPISSHATLYWYQQALGQGPEFLTYFNYEAQPDKSGLPSDRFSAERPEGSISTLTIQRTEQRDSAMYRCASSLSLTHEQYFGPGTRLTVT.

This clonotype was counted at least ten times. The rearrangement links TRBV4-1 to TRBJ2-7; D not certain. The CDR3 has 14 amino acids. Trimming cost V 1 base and J 2 bases, with 9 bases left between them. The V gene's germline CDR1 is MGHRA and CDR2 YSYEKL. The CDR3 DNA follows: TGCGCCAGCAGCCAAGGTAGCAGTCCCTACGAGCAGTACTTC. This sequence encodes CASSQGSSPYEQYF.